This is a list of T cell receptor beta chains from one sample in a study of blood T cell repertoires in COVID-19. Some clones are missing from TCRdb's copy, which holds only in-frame ones; the method was immunoSEQ multiplex PCR. The repertoire includes 150,000 to 200,000 clones, around four fifths of them detected once, and around 2.7% sits in the top ten. The sample consisted of peripheral blood. The receptors were sampled from a man aged 65 to 85 with acute or convalescent COVID-19. Both conserved end residues are part of each CDR3. A D gene is named only where the DNA matches it firmly. Expanded clones get a size class; other rows say once, few or many, or leave the size out.

TRBV19,-,-,TRBJ2-1,CASSIAGFEQFF,TGTGCCAGTAGTATTGCAGGGTTTGAGCAGTTCTTC
TRBV19,-,once,TRBJ1-5,CASSEQHDQPQHF,TGTGCCAGTAGTGAACAACATGATCAGCCCCAGCATTTT
TRBV5-4,-,once,TRBJ1-5,CASSRAQHF,TGTGCCAGCAGCCGTGCCCAGCATTTT
TRBV4-2,-,once,TRBJ2-5,CASSQGFAGPQETQYF,TGTGCCAGCAGCCAAGGATTTGCGGGCCCTCAAGAGACCCAGTACTTC
TRBV7-3,-,-,TRBJ2-5,CASSLLSGQETQYF,TGTGCCAGCAGCTTACTTAGCGGCCAAGAGACCCAGTACTTC
TRBV7-2,TRBD2,few,TRBJ2-1,CASLPDLAVYNEQFF,TGTGCCAGCCTCCCGGACCTAGCGGTTTACAATGAGCAGTTCTTC
TRBV6-5,-,-,TRBJ2-2,CASSYARILGELFF,TGTGCCAGCAGTTACGCCAGGATTCTAGGGGAGCTGTTTTTT
TRBV7-7,-,-,TRBJ1-1,CASSLEGGTEAFF,TGTGCCAGCAGCTTAGAAGGGGGAACTGAAGCTTTCTTT
TRBV6-1,-,-,TRBJ2-3,CASSVQGGSSTDTQYF,TGTGCCAGCAGTGTCCAGGGGGGCTCTAGCACAGATACGCAGTATTTT
TRBV7-7,-,-,TRBJ1-3,CASSLRPAGGGNTIYF,TGTGCTAGCAGCTTACGCCCAGCGGGCGGGGGAAACACCATATATTTT
TRBV7-3,TRBD2,-,TRBJ2-3,CASRSSGTSTDTQYF,TGTGCCAGCAGGTCTAGCGGGACTAGCACAGATACGCAGTATTTT
TRBV7-8,-,-,TRBJ1-1,CASSPGAEAFF,TGTGCCAGCAGCCCCGGGGCTGAAGCTTTCTTT
TRBV30,-,-,TRBJ2-7,CAWSPWGGESGEQYF,TGTGCCTGGAGTCCCTGGGGCGGCGAATCGGGTGAGCAGTACTTC
TRBV2,TRBD1,-,TRBJ1-4,CASMGGQGTTNEKLFF,TGTGCCAGCATGGGGGGACAGGGTACCACTAATGAAAAACTGTTTTTT
TRBV19,-,-,TRBJ2-5,CASSPDKKETQYF,TGTGCCAGTAGTCCCGACAAAAAAGAGACCCAGTACTTC
TRBV10-1,-,few,TRBJ2-5,CASSGAHQETQYF,TGCGCCAGCAGTGGGGCCCACCAAGAGACCCAGTACTTC
TRBV12-3/TRBV12-4,-,few,TRBJ1-2,CASSNGVGYTF,TGTGCCAGCAGTAACGGGGTTGGCTACACCTTC
TRBV4-1,-,-,TRBJ2-2,CASSESSTGTGELFF,TGCGCCAGCAGCGAATCCTCAACGGGGACCGGGGAGCTGTTTTTT
TRBV3-1/TRBV3-2,-,few,TRBJ2-7,CASSQSGSSYEQYF,TGTGCCAGCAGCCAAAGTGGGAGCTCCTACGAGCAGTACTTC
TRBV6-1,-,-,TRBJ1-4,CASSEVSGQINEKLFF,TGTGCCAGCAGTGAAGTTTCGGGACAAATAAATGAAAAACTGTTTTTT
TRBV15,-,-,TRBJ2-3,CATSNGGTDTQYF,TGTGCCACCAGCAACGGGGGCACAGATACGCAGTATTTT
TRBV2,-,-,TRBJ1-1,CASSEALRQFTEAFF,TGTGCCAGCAGTGAAGCGCTTCGACAGTTCACTGAAGCTTTCTTT
TRBV10-3,TRBD1,-,TRBJ1-1,CAISPQGVMNTEAFF,TGTGCCATCAGCCCCCAGGGGGTCATGAACACTGAAGCTTTCTTT
TRBV5-1,TRBD1,-,TRBJ1-1,CASSLAGGMNTEAFF,TGCGCCAGCAGCTTGGCAGGGGGCATGAACACTGAAGCTTTCTTT
TRBV7-6,-,-,TRBJ2-3,CASSLVGETDTQYF,TGTGCCAGCAGCTTAGTAGGAGAGACAGATACGCAGTATTTT
TRBV19,-,-,TRBJ1-5,CASSIEKQFNQPQHF,TGTGCCAGTAGTATAGAGAAGCAATTTAATCAGCCCCAGCATTTT
TRBV12-3/TRBV12-4,-,-,TRBJ1-2,CASSLARNYGYTF,TGTGCCAGCAGCCTTGCCAGGAACTATGGCTACACCTTC
TRBV5-1,-,few,TRBJ2-7,CASSLGGGFEQYF,TGCGCCAGCAGCTTGGGCGGCGGGTTTGAGCAGTACTTC
TRBV7-3,TRBD2,-,TRBJ2-6,CASSLRFRAGSSGANVLTF,TGTGCCAGCAGCTTAAGGTTTAGAGCGGGAAGCTCTGGGGCCAACGTCCTGACTTTC
TRBV6-6,-,-,TRBJ1-1,CASSYGAYTEAFF,TGTGCCAGCAGCTATGGGGCTTACACTGAAGCTTTCTTT
TRBV5-1,TRBD1,-,TRBJ1-2,CASSDGQGRNYGYTF,TGCGCCAGCAGCGACGGACAGGGGAGGAACTATGGCTACACCTTC
TRBV19,TRBD1,-,TRBJ2-1,CASIGTGGLPDEQFF,TGTGCCAGTATTGGAACAGGGGGCCTCCCGGATGAGCAGTTCTTC
TRBV7-9,TRBD2,few,TRBJ2-1,CASSIRSGRGNNEQFF,TGTGCCAGCAGCATCCGAAGCGGGAGGGGGAACAATGAGCAGTTCTTC
TRBV10-3,-,-,TRBJ1-1,CAISRAQGNTEAFF,TGTGCCATCAGTCGAGCACAGGGGAACACTGAAGCTTTCTTT
TRBV3-1/TRBV3-2,TRBD1,-,TRBJ1-5,CASSQDARHRGIAAQHF,TGTGCCAGCAGCCAAGATGCCAGGCACAGGGGCATTGCGGCCCAGCATTTT
TRBV28,TRBD2,-,TRBJ2-1,CASSTLAGARNEQFF,TGTGCCAGCAGTACGCTAGCGGGAGCGCGCAATGAGCAGTTCTTC
TRBV9,-,-,TRBJ2-2,CASSLSSNTGELFF,TGTGCCAGCAGCCTCTCTTCGAACACCGGGGAGCTGTTTTTT
TRBV7-6,TRBD1,-,TRBJ1-1,CASSLRDPGQGNTEAFF,TGTGCCAGCAGCTTAAGGGACCCGGGACAGGGGAACACTGAAGCTTTCTTT
TRBV6-5,-,-,TRBJ2-3,CASSYSRGHGDTQYF,TGTGCCAGCAGTTACTCGCGGGGGCATGGAGATACGCAGTATTTT
TRBV5-1,TRBD1,-,TRBJ1-1,CASTREGQGGGTEAFF,TGCGCCAGCACCCGTGAGGGACAGGGCGGTGGCACTGAAGCTTTCTTT
TRBV14,-,few,TRBJ1-6,CASSLQGFWDYNSPLHF,TGTGCCAGCAGCCTACAGGGTTTTTGGGACTATAATTCACCCCTCCACTTT
TRBV11-3,TRBD1,-,TRBJ2-7,CASRRDRGRNEQYF,TGTGCCAGCAGGCGGGACAGGGGGAGGAACGAGCAGTACTTC
TRBV19,-,-,TRBJ1-1,CASSLRGLGTEAFF,TGTGCCAGTTCCCTTAGGGGATTGGGCACTGAAGCTTTCTTT